This TCR beta chain appears in the sequencing data of a study of blood T cell repertoires in COVID-19. As for the study in general: Sources were T cells, B-cell-depleted T cells, or PBMCs; the material itself was cDNA or gDNA.

In the source study's methods: Cell counts per sample came from amplifying reference gene primers. Some clones are missing from TCRdb's copy, which holds only in-frame ones; the method was immunoSEQ multiplex PCR. V, J and clone size are those of that table, while D and trimming were read from the DNA. Of 170,000 or so clones in the sample, roughly 78% were seen once. The germline V gene has CDR1 SGHRS and CDR2 YFSETQ. The CDR3 runs to 17 residues. The V gene lost 2 bases and the J gene lost 2 bases, with 19 bases spanning the gap. This receptor was identified in a man in his 70s with active or convalescent COVID-19. Sequencing was carried out using peripheral blood. The chain joins TRBV5-1 to TRBJ1-2, with D possibly being TRBD1 (6 bases). CDR3 nucleotides: TGCGCCAGCAGCTTTTCCCAGGACAGTGAAACAAACTATGGCTACACCTTC. The encoded protein is CASSFSQDSETNYGYTF.